The 32 T cell receptor beta chains in this list originate from one sample, sequenced in a study of cytomegalovirus exposure and HLA in healthy donors (dated by TCRdb to the late 2010s). The protocol used for the library was the immunoSEQ multiplex PCR assay. A mixture of 60 forward primers for TCR Vbeta segments and 13 reverse primers for TCR Jbeta segments was used in the multiplex PCR. TCRdb provides this immuneACCESS table in a form limited to in-frame rearrangements. Some clones are lacking; in checked studies, under half of them reflect an unresolved V gene, and why the rest are absent is not known. The sample table holds about 82,000 clones, of which approximately 74% were seen once. Jointly, the top ten make up more than 5.5% of the sample. Sequencing was done on a sample of PBMCs. The receptors originated from a woman aged 45-60 years in good health and CMV-seropositive.

This clone was observed once. The rearrangement uses TRBV6-1 and TRBJ2-7, with TRBD2 matching over 7 bases. The CDR3 contains 17 residues. Germline assignment: CDR1 MNHNS and CDR2 SASEGT. V shed 2 bases and J 4 bases; nucleotides not matched to a gene: 14. The CDR3 loop reads CASSESRAAGAVYEQYF. The CDR3 DNA follows: TGTGCCAGCAGTGAATCCCGGGCGGCGGGAGCTGTGTACGAGCAGTACTTC.

This clone was detected a few times. The chain carries TRBV7-8 and TRBJ2-7; tentative D call: TRBD1 (6 bases). Trimming shortened V by 1 base and J by 7 bases, and 8 bases separated the two germline ends. This CDR3 contains 12 residues. Germline values: CDR1 SGHVS, CDR2 FQNEAQ. CDR3 in DNA: TGTGCCAGCAGCTTAGTCACAGGGGAGCAGTACTTC. This gives the protein CASSLVTGEQYF.

The chain carries TRBV21-1 and TRBJ2-3; TRBD1, the D gene given by the table, was not confirmed from the DNA. TRBV21-1 is termed a pseudogene. The CDR3 has 16 residues. The DNA of the CDR3 is TGTGCCAGCAGCAAGTCAGGACAGGGAAGCACAGATACGCAGTATTTT. Translated: CASSKSGQGSTDTQYF.

This sequence joins TRBV7-2 and TRBJ2-1, with D possibly matching TRBD2 (6 bases). V was cut by 4 bases and J by 12 bases, with 13 bases left in between. The CDR3 has 12 amino acids. The V gene's germline CDR1 is SGHTA and CDR2 FQGNSA. The CDR3: CASSSRPGLQFF. The CDR3 bases are TGTGCCAGCAGCTCCCGACCGGGACTGCAGTTCTTC.

This chain connects TRBV16 to TRBJ1-5; maybe TRBD1 (5 bases). Germline V gives CDR1 KGHSY, CDR2 FQNENV. This CDR3 has 15 residues. V lost 4 bases, J lost 0 bases, and 10 bases lay in between. DNA for the CDR3: TGTGCCAGCAGCCGTCAGGGCCATAGCAATCAGCCCCAGCATTTT. Its protein is CASSRQGHSNQPQHF.

This clone has just a few counts. CDR3 DNA sequence: TGTGCCAGCAGTGAAACTAGCGGGAGGGCCGCTGAGCAGTTCTTC. The encoded protein is CASSETSGRAAEQFF. This rearrangement joins TRBV2 to TRBJ2-1, with 13 bases fitting TRBD2. Germline V gene data show CDR1 as SNHLY and CDR2 as FYNNEI. This CDR3 spans 15 amino acids. After removal of 2 bases from V and 9 bases from J, the junction contained 4 bases not matched to a gene.

The gene calls are TRBV9 and TRBJ2-1; the D is unclear. CDR3 length: 15 amino acids. Germline V gene lookup returns CDR1 SGDLS and CDR2 YYNGEE. Between the trimmed V and J ends, which lost 4 bases and 3 bases, there was a span of 14 bases. The CDR3 region has the DNA TGTGCCAGCAGCCCCCACAGAAGCTACTACAATGAGCAGTTCTTC. It is translated as CASSPHRSYYNEQFF.

The J gene is TRBJ2-5, the V gene TRBV9; D is unresolved. Germline V gene data show CDR1 as SGDLS and CDR2 as YYNGEE. The CDR3 totals 14 residues. The V end lost 4 bases, the J end lost 0 bases, and 10 bases lay between the germline ends. In DNA form, the CDR3 reads TGTGCCAGCAGCCGAGGAACAAACCAAGAGACCCAGTACTTC. Its protein product is CASSRGTNQETQYF. Full variable domain (missing parts from reference TRBV9 and TRBJ2-5): DSGVTQTPKHLITATGQRVTLRCSPRSGDLSVYWYQQSLDQGLQFLIQYYNGEERAKGNILERFSAQQFPDLHSELNLSSLELGDSALYFCASSRGTNQETQYFGPGTRLLVL.

The chain employs TRBV29-1 and TRBJ2-3; TRBD1 matches at 11 bases. There are 15 residues in the CDR3. J lost 5 bases, V lost 8 bases, and 12 bases had no gene match. Germline V CDR1 and CDR2: SQVTM, ANQGSEA. The CDR3 DNA reads as TGCAGCCCTCAGGACGGGACAGGGGGGAAAGATACGCAGTATTTT. As protein: CSPQDGTGGKDTQYF.

This chain uses TRBV10-2 with TRBJ2-5; weak D call: TRBD1 (5 bases). The ends were cut back, 3 bases at V and 4 bases at J, with 15 bases in the middle. CDR3 size: 15 residues. The germline gives CDR1 WSHSY, CDR2 SAAADI. The CDR3 DNA sequence: TGCGCCAGCAGTGATATTCGTGGGGCAGGAGAGACCCAGTACTTC. Its protein product is CASSDIRGAGETQYF.

This clone was recorded a few times. This chain uses TRBV2 with TRBJ2-1, with D maybe TRBD1 (5 bases). Trimming cost V 1 base and J 3 bases, with 10 bases left between them. The CDR3 is made up of 15 amino acids. Germline CDR1 reads SNHLY; CDR2 reads FYNNEI. The CDR3 nucleotides read TGTGCCAGCAGTGAAGAGGGGTCCTTCTACAATGAGCAGTTCTTC. Translation: CASSEEGSFYNEQFF.

The genes are TRBV6-6 and TRBJ2-7; D is unclear. From germline, CDR1 is MNHNY and CDR2 SVGAGI (reference sequence). The V and J ends lost 8 bases and 3 bases respectively, with 14 bases between them. The CDR3 spans 13 residues. CDR3 in DNA: TGTGCCAGCGAACCAGTGACGGGCTACGAGCAGTACTTC. Amino acid sequence: CASEPVTGYEQYF.

The chain is built from TRBV2 and TRBJ1-2, with 7 bases fitting TRBD1. The J segment lost 6 bases and the V segment lost 2 bases, leaving 9 bases of the junction unmatched. Looked up from germline, CDR1 is SNHLY and CDR2 is FYNNEI. This CDR3 has 15 amino acids. CDR3 protein: CASSEIGQGVNGYTF. CDR3 in DNA: TGTGCCAGCAGTGAAATCGGCCAGGGGGTGAATGGCTACACCTTC.

This chain joins TRBV7-9 and TRBJ2-5, with D perhaps matching TRBD2 (6 bases). The CDR3 covers 15 residues. V dropped 2 bases and J dropped 1 base, with 11 bases sitting between them. CDR1 and CDR2 (germline): SEHNR, FQNEAQ (reference sequence). As DNA, the CDR3 is TGTGCCAGCAGCTTATGGACGGGGGTCCAAGAGACCCAGTACTTC. Translated, it gives CASSLWTGVQETQYF.

In this sample, this clone turned up a few times. The rearrangement uses TRBV4-2 and TRBJ2-5; 7 nucleotides match TRBD2. Trimming at V came to 2 bases and at J to 1 base, leaving 13 bases not matched to a gene. The germline gives CDR1 LGHNA, CDR2 YNFKEQ. This CDR3 is built from 18 residues. CDR3 sequence reads: CASSQLDGGGPTQETQYF. CDR3 bases: TGTGCCAGCAGCCAACTAGATGGGGGAGGGCCAACCCAAGAGACCCAGTACTTC.

The chain links TRBV5-8 to TRBJ1-1; D uncertain. CDR3 length: 14 residues. V was trimmed by 5 bases and J by 1 base, leaving 12 bases between them. Per germline, CDR1 SGHTS and CDR2 YDEGEE. This CDR3 is CASRRGTANTEAFF. As DNA, the CDR3 is TGTGCCAGCAGGCGCGGAACGGCGAACACTGAAGCTTTCTTT. Using reference TRBV5-8 and TRBJ1-1 for the parts outside the CDR3, the full variable domain is EAGVTQSPTHLIKTRGQQATLRCSPISGHTSVYWYQQALGLGLQFLLWYDEGEERNRGNFPPRFSGRQFPNYSSELNVNALELEDSALYLCASRRGTANTEAFFGQGTRLTVV.

The rearrangement links TRBV5-1 to TRBJ2-1; a weak D match, TRBD1 (6 bases). CDR1 SGHRS and CDR2 YFSETQ come from the germline V gene. CDR3 size: 14 residues. V was pared by 4 bases and J by 4 bases, with 12 bases between. CDR3 amino acids: CASSPGTFYNEQFF. The CDR3 DNA follows: TGCGCCAGCAGCCCTGGGACATTTTACAATGAGCAGTTCTTC.

The genes are TRBV18 and TRBJ2-3, with 11 bases fitting TRBD1. Germline V gene sequence: CDR1 KGHSH, CDR2 LQKENI. The junction had 2 bases not matched to a gene; V was cut back by 3 bases and J by 3 bases. The CDR3 extends over 15 amino acids. The CDR3 bases are TGTGCCAGCTCACCGGACAGGGGGCCGACAGATACGCAGTATTTT. Protein product: CASSPDRGPTDTQYF.

The J gene is TRBJ1-4, the V gene TRBV29-1; TRBD1 is a possible D gene (5 bases). The V and J ends lost 4 bases and 7 bases respectively, with 10 bases between them. This CDR3 comprises 12 residues. Germline CDR1 is SQVTM and CDR2 is ANQGSEA. The CDR3 coding sequence is TGCAGCGTTGGGCAGGGATTTGAAAAACTGTTTTTT. Its protein product is CSVGQGFEKLFF.

The chain links TRBV6-1 to TRBJ1-5; D is undetermined. The CDR3 spans 15 residues. V shed 5 bases and J shed 0 bases, with 11 bases lying between them. Germline V CDR1 and CDR2: MNHNS, SASEGT. CDR3 coding DNA: TGTGCCAGCAGTCCAGACATTAATAGCAATCAGCCCCAGCATTTT. Its protein product is CASSPDINSNQPQHF.

A few counts support this clone. This sequence joins TRBV5-6 and TRBJ1-1; D perhaps matches TRBD1 (6 bases). This CDR3 comprises 13 residues. V gave up 2 bases and J gave up 2 bases, with 7 bases separating them. In germline, CDR1 is SGHDT, CDR2 YYEEEE. The CDR3 nucleotides are TGTGCCAGCAGCTTACAGGGTAACACTGAAGCTTTCTTT. It translates to CASSLQGNTEAFF.

The V gene is TRBV19, the J gene TRBJ2-1; D gene unclear. This CDR3 spans 13 amino acids. Germline V lookup: CDR1 LNHDA, CDR2 SQIVND (reference sequence). V lost 2 bases and J 2 bases, leaving 4 bases between the germline ends. The CDR3 reads CASSISAYNEQFF. DNA for the CDR3: TGTGCCAGTAGTATATCTGCCTACAATGAGCAGTTCTTC.

The gene calls are TRBV19 and TRBJ1-1; TRBD1 matches 11 bases. V lost 6 bases, J lost 4 bases, and 7 bases stayed unmatched. Germline CDR1 reads LNHDA; CDR2 reads SQIVND (reference sequence). The CDR3 totals 15 residues. Written as DNA, the CDR3 is TGTGCCAGTAGAGCCGGGACAGGGGGGACCACTGAAGCTTTCTTT. It codes for CASRAGTGGTTEAFF.

The rearrangement links TRBV6-5 to TRBJ2-1; D is possibly TRBD1 (6 bases). V lost 5 bases and J 3 bases, leaving 14 bases between the germline ends. The CDR3 runs to 15 residues. Germline V gene sequence: CDR1 MNHEY, CDR2 SVGAGI. In nucleotides, the CDR3 is TGTGCCAGCAGTCCCGAGGACAGCGGCTACAATGAGCAGTTCTTC. The encoded protein is CASSPEDSGYNEQFF.

The chain has TRBV5-6 and TRBJ2-2, with unresolved D. CDR3 length equals 18 residues. The V and J ends lost 4 bases and 0 bases respectively, with 19 bases between them. Germline V gives CDR1 SGHDT, CDR2 YYEEEE. The CDR3 DNA reads TGTGCCAGCAGCGTGATCTTCAGATCCTTTACGAACACCGGGGAGCTGTTTTTT. It yields the protein CASSVIFRSFTNTGELFF. The full variable domain, with the rest looked up from reference TRBV5-6 and TRBJ2-2, is DAGVTQSPTHLIKTRGQQVTLRCSPKSGHDTVSWYQQALGQGPQFIFQYYEEEERQRGNFPDRFSGHQFPNYSSELNVNALLLGDSALYLCASSVIFRSFTNTGELFFGEGSRLTVL.

V gene TRBV28 combines with J gene TRBJ2-2, with TRBD1 matching 7 bases. Germline V lookup: CDR1 MDHEN, CDR2 SYDVKM. This CDR3 region has 16 residues. Trimming took 2 bases from V and 5 from J; bases not matched to a gene: 8. CDR3 amino acids: CASSLVRGRGTGELFF. The DNA of the CDR3 is TGTGCCAGCAGTTTAGTAAGGGGGCGCGGTACCGGGGAGCTGTTTTTT.

There are many counts of this clone. V is TRBV2 and J is TRBJ1-5; D gene uncertain. The germline CDR1 and CDR2 sequences are SNHLY and FYNNEI. The CDR3 spans 14 residues. The germline V and J ends were trimmed by 2 bases and 4 bases, with 9 bases remaining between them. The CDR3 coding sequence is TGTGCCAGCAGTGAAATGAGCCCAAATCAGCCCCAGCATTTT. Residues: CASSEMSPNQPQHF.

This chain uses TRBV2 with TRBJ2-1; D may be TRBD2 (5 bases). Looked up from germline, CDR1 is SNHLY and CDR2 is FYNNEI. The CDR3 runs 12 residues. Trimming shortened V by 6 bases and J by 7 bases, and 10 bases separated the two germline ends. CDR3 in DNA: TGTGCCAGCAGGAGGACTGAGAATGAGCAGTTCTTC. It translates to CASRRTENEQFF.

The chain uses TRBV18 and TRBJ2-7; 11 bases fit TRBD1. V shed 2 bases, J shed 6 bases, and the junction held 6 bases outside the gene matches. The CDR3 consists of 15 residues. The V gene's germline CDR1 is KGHSH and CDR2 LQKENI. This chain's CDR3 is CASSPTGTGGSEQYF. The DNA of the CDR3 is TGTGCCAGCTCACCAACCGGGACAGGGGGTTCCGAGCAGTACTTC.

V is TRBV29-1 and J is TRBJ1-3; weak D call: TRBD1 (5 bases). CDR1 is SQVTM and CDR2 is ANQGSEA in the germline V gene. The V end lost 4 bases, the J end lost 5 bases, and 9 bases lay between the germline ends. CDR3 length: 12 amino acids. CDR3 residues: CSVVDSRNTIYF. The CDR3 DNA is TGCAGCGTTGTTGACAGTCGAAACACCATATATTTT.

The chain carries TRBV5-1 and TRBJ2-2; D not certain. Germline V lookup: CDR1 SGHRS, CDR2 YFSETQ. Trimming shortened V by 2 bases and J by 2 bases, and 7 bases separated the two germline ends. The CDR3 is made up of 14 amino acids. The CDR3 region has the DNA TGCGCCAGCAGCTTCGGAGCCAACACCGGGGAGCTGTTTTTT. Translation gives CASSFGANTGELFF.

V usage is TRBV5-4 and J usage is TRBJ2-5, with TRBD1 identical over 7 bases. Trimming removed 4 bases from V and 2 bases from J; junction bases left unmatched: 5. The CDR3 loop spans 14 amino acids. CDR1 is SGHNT, CDR2 YYREEE, per germline (reference sequence). CDR3 region: CASSPGQSQETQYF. DNA for the CDR3: TGTGCCAGCAGCCCGGGACAGTCACAAGAGACCCAGTACTTC.